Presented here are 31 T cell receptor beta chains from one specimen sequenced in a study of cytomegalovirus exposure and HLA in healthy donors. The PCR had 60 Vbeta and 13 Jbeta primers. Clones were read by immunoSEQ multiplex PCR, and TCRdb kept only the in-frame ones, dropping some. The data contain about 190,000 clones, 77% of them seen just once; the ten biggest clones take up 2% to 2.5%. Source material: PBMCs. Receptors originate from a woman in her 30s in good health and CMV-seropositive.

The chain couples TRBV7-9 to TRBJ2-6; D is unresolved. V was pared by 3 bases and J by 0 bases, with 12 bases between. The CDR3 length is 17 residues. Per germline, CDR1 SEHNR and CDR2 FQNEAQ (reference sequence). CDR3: CASSFRLPSSGANVLTF. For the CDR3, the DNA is TGTGCCAGCAGCTTCAGGCTCCCCAGCTCTGGGGCCAACGTCCTGACTTTC.

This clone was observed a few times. The chain's CDR3 is CASRTRTELYEQYF. For the CDR3, the DNA is TGTGCCAGCAGGACCCGGACAGAACTCTACGAGCAGTACTTC. The chain combines TRBV5-8 with TRBJ2-7, with D possibly TRBD1 on 6 matching bases. The CDR3 covers 14 residues. Germline values: CDR1 SGHTS, CDR2 YDEGEE. Trimming took 5 bases from V and 3 from J, leaving 15 bases between them. Looking up the rest from reference TRBV5-8 and TRBJ2-7 gives the full variable domain: EAGVTQSPTHLIKTRGQQATLRCSPISGHTSVYWYQQALGLGLQFLLWYDEGEERNRGNFPPRFSGRQFPNYSSELNVNALELEDSALYLCASRTRTELYEQYFGPGTRLTVT.

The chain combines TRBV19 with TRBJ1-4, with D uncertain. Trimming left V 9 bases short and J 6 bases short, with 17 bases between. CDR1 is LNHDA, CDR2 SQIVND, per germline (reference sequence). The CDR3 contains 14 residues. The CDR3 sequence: CASGPLGGYEKLFF. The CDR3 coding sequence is TGTGCCAGCGGCCCCCTGGGCGGGTATGAAAAACTGTTTTTT.

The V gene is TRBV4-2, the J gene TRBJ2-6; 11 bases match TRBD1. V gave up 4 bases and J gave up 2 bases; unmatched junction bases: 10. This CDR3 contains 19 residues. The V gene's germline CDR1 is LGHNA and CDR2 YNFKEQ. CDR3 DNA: TGTGCCAGCAGCCCTCGGGGGACAGGGGGATCACCTGGGGCCAACGTCCTGACTTTC. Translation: CASSPRGTGGSPGANVLTF.

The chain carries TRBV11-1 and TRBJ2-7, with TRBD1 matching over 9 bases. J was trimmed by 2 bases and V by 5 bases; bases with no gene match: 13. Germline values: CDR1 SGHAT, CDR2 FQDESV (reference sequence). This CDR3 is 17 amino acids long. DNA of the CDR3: TGTGCCAGCAGCCGATCGACGTCCGGGACAGGGACCTACGAGCAGTACTTC. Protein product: CASSRSTSGTGTYEQYF.

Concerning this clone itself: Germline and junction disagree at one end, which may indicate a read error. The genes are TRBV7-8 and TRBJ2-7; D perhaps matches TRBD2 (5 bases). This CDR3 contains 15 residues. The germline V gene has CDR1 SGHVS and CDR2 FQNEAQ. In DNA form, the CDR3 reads TGTGCCAACAGCTCGGACGGGAAGGTGTCCTACGAGCAGTACTTC. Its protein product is CANSSDGKVSYEQYF. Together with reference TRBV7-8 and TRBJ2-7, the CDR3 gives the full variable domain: GAGVSQSPRYKVAKRGQDVALRCDPISGHVSLFWYQQALGQGPEFLTYFQNEAQLDKSGLPSDRFFAERPEGSVSTLKIQRTQQEDSAVYLCANSSDGKVSYEQYFGPGTRLTVT.

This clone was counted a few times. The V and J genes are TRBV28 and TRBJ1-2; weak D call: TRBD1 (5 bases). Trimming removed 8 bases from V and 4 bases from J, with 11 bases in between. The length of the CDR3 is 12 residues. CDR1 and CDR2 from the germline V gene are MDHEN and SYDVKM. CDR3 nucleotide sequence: TGTGCCAGCGCTGGGGCAGGCTATGGCTACACCTTC. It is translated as CASAGAGYGYTF.

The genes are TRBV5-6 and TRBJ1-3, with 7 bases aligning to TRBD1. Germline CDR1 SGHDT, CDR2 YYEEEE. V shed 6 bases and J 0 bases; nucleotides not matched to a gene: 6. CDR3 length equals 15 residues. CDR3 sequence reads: CASIINRGSGNTIYF. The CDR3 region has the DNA TGTGCCAGCATCATTAACAGGGGCTCTGGAAACACCATATATTTT.

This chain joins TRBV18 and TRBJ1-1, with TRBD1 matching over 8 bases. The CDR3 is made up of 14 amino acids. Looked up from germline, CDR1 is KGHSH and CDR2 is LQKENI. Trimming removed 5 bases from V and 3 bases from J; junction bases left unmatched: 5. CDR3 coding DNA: TGTGCCAGCTCATACGGACAGGGCTACACTGAAGCTTTCTTT. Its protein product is CASSYGQGYTEAFF.

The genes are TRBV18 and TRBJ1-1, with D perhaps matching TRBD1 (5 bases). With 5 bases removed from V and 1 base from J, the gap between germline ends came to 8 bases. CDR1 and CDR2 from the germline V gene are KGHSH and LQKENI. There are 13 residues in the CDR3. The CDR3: CASSSTENTEAFF. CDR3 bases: TGTGCCAGCTCATCGACAGAGAACACTGAAGCTTTCTTT.

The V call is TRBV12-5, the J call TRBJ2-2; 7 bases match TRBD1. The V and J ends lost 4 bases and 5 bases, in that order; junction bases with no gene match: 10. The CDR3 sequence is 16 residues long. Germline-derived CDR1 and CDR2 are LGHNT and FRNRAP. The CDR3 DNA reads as TGTGCTAGTGGTTCTAAGACAGGGTCGGGGACCGGGGAGCTGTTTTTT. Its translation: CASGSKTGSGTGELFF.

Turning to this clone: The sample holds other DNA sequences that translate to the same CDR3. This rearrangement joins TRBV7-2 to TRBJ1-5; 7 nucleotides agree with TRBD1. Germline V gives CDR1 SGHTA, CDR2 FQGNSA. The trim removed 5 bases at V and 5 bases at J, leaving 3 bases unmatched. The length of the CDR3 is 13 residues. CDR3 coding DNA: TGTGCCAGCAGCCCCGACAGGGATCAGCCCCAGCATTTT. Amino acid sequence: CASSPDRDQPQHF.

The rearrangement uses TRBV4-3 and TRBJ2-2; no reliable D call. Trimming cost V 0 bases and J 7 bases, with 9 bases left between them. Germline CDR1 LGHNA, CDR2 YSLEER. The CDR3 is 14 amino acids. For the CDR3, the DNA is TGCGCCAGCAGCCAAGACCCGCGCGGCGGGGAGCTGTTTTTT. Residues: CASSQDPRGGELFF.

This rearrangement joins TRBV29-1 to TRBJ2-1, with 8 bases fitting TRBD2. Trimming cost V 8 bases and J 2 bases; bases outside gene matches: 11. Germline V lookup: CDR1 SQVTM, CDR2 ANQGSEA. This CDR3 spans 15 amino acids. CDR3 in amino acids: CSTGRAGDPYNEQFF. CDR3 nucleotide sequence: TGCAGCACCGGAAGAGCGGGAGACCCCTACAATGAGCAGTTCTTC.

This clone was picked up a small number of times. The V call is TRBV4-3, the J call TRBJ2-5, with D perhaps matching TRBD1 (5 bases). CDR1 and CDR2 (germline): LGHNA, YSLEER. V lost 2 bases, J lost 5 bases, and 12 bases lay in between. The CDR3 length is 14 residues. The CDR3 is CASSQTLRGETQYF. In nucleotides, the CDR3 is TGCGCCAGCAGCCAAACCCTAAGGGGTGAGACCCAGTACTTC.

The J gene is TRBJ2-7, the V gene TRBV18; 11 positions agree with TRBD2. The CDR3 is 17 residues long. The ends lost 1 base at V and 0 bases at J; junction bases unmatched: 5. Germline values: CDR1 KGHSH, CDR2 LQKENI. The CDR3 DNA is TGTGCCAGCTCACCACAGACTAGCGGGGTGGGCTCCTACGAGCAGTACTTC. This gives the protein CASSPQTSGVGSYEQYF.

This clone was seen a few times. CDR3: CASSRSTPSNQPQHF. Written as DNA, the CDR3 is TGTGCCAGCTCCCGGTCAACTCCTAGCAATCAGCCCCAGCATTTT. V and J are TRBV2 and TRBJ1-5; D is uncertain. With 8 bases removed from V and 0 bases from J, the gap between germline ends came to 14 bases. The CDR3 contains 15 residues. CDR1 SNHLY and CDR2 FYNNEI come from the germline V gene.

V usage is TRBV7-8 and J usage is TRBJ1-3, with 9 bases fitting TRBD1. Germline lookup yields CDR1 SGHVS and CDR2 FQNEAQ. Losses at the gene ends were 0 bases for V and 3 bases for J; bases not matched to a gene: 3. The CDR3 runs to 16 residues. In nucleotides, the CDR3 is TGTGCCAGCAGCTTAGCGAGACAGGGGGTTGGAAACACCATATATTTT. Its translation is CASSLARQGVGNTIYF.

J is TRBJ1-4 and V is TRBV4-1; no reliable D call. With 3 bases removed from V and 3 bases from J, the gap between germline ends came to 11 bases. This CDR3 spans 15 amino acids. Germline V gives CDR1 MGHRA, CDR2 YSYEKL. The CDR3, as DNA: TGCGCCAGCAGCCATCGGGTTCAGTCTAATGAAAAACTGTTTTTT. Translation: CASSHRVQSNEKLFF.

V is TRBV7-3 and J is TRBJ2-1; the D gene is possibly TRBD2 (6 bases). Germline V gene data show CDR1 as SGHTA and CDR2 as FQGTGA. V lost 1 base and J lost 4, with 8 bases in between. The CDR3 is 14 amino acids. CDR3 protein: CASSLSGGYNEQFF. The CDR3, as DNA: TGTGCCAGCAGCTTAAGTGGGGGGTACAATGAGCAGTTCTTC.

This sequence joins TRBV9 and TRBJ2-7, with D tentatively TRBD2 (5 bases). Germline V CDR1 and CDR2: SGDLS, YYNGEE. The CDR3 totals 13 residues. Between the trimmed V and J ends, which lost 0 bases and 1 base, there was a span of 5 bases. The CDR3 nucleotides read TGTGCCAGCAGCGTAGGACTATCCTACGAGCAGTACTTC. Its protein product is CASSVGLSYEQYF.

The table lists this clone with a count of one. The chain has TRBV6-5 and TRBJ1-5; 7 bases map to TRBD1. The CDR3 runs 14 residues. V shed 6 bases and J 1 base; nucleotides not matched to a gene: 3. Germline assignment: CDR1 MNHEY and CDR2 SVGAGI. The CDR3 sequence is CASSRGDSNQPQHF. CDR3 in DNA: TGTGCCAGCAGCAGGGGGGACAGCAATCAGCCCCAGCATTTT.

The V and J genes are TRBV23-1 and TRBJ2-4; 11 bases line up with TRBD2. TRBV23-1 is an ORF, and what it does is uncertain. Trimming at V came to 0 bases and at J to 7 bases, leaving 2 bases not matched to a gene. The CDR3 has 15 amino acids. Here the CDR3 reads CASSQSGTSGNIQYF. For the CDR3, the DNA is TGCGCCAGCAGTCAATCGGGGACTAGCGGTAACATTCAGTACTTC.

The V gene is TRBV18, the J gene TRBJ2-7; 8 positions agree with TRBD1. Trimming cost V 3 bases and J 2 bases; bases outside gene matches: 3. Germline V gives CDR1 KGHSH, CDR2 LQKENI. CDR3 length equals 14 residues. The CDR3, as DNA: TGTGCCAGCTCACCGGGACAGGCCGCCTACGAGCAGTACTTC. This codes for CASSPGQAAYEQYF.

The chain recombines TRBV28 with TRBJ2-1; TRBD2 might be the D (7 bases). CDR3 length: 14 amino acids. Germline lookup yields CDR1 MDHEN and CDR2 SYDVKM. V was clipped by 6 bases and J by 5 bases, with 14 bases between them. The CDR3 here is CASRTGGLDNEQFF. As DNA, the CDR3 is TGTGCCAGCAGGACGGGGGGCCTGGACAATGAGCAGTTCTTC.

This CDR3 reads CASSPLAGAKETQYF. The CDR3 region has the DNA TGTGCCAGCAGCCCACTAGCGGGGGCTAAAGAGACCCAGTACTTC. The chain uses TRBV5-6 and TRBJ2-5; 11 nucleotides line up with TRBD2. The V gene end was trimmed by 4 bases and the J gene end by 3 bases; junction bases not matched to a gene: 5. The CDR3 is 15 residues long. Germline V gene lookup returns CDR1 SGHDT and CDR2 YYEEEE.

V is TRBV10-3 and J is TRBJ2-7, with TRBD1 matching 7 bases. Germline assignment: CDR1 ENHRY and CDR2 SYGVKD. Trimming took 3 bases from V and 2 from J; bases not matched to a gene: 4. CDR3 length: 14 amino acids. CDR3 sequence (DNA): TGTGCCATCAGTGATCCGGGACAGACCTACGAGCAGTACTTC. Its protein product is CAISDPGQTYEQYF.

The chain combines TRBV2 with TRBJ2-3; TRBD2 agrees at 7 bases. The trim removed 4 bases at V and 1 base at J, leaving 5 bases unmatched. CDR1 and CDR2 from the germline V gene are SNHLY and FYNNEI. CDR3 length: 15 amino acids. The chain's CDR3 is CASSALRERTDTQYF. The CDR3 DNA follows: TGTGCCAGCAGTGCTTTGCGGGAGCGCACAGATACGCAGTATTTT.

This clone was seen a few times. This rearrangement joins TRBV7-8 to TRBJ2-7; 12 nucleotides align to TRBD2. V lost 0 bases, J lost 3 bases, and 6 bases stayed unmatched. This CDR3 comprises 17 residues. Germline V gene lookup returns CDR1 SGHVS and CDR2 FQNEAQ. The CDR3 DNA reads TGTGCCAGCAGCTTAGCGACTAGCGGGAGACGCGGCTACGAGCAGTACTTC. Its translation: CASSLATSGRRGYEQYF.

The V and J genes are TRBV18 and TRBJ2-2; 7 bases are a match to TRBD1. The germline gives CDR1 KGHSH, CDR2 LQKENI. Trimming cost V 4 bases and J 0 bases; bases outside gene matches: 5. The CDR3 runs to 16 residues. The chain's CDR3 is CASSLQGIANTGELFF. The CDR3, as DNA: TGTGCCAGCTCACTACAGGGGATCGCGAACACCGGGGAGCTGTTTTTT.

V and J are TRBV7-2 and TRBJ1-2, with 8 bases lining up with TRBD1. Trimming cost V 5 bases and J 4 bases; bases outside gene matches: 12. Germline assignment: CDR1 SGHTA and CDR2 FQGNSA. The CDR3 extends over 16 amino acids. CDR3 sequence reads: CASSPGTGRSGYGYTF. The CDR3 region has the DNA TGTGCCAGCAGCCCCGGGACAGGCCGATCCGGCTATGGCTACACCTTC.